The entry below gives a single T cell receptor beta chain sequence along with its context. It has no known antigen specificity. No qualities accompany the bases; no much larger clone lies one base away. The data were obtained in a study of blood T cell repertoires in COVID-19 (dated by TCRdb to 2018 to 2020). With respect to the entire study: The collaborator samples originated in the United States, Italy and Spain and spanned the acute and convalescent phases of COVID-19. The prospective study material was composed of cDNA or gDNA derived from T cells, B-cell-depleted T cells, or PBMCs. Where available, HLA class I and class II types were obtained from metadata supplied by the sample provider rather than from assay-based typing. A de-identified subject ID, COVID-19 status, age in years and sex were almost always included in the sample metadata. Deeply sampled blood TCRbeta repertoires from subjects exposed to, actively infected with, or recovered from COVID-19 were included in the dataset. The repertoires were made available in a free public database intended to serve as a resource for research on the immune response to SARS-CoV-2. Samples came from the ongoing ImmuneRACE study (first 160 participants) plus 1,254 subjects from 6 global collaborators. What the work shows at the level of the full study, not this receptor alone: The amount of clinical and demographic metadata varied by source and participant and was provided uncurated.

TCRbeta CDR3 regions were amplified from genomic DNA by means of the immunoSEQ Assay, a bias-controlled multiplex PCR. From the authors' description of their analysis: Within the assay, amplification of reference gene primers was used to estimate how many nucleated cells each sample contained. Sequence reads were collapsed and filtered to measure the absolute abundance of every unique TCRbeta CDR3 rearrangement. Productive Simpson clonality was computed per sample as the square root of Simpson's diversity index over productive rearrangements. TCRdb took this table from immuneACCESS and kept in-frame rearrangements with V and J called. Such tables lack part of the clones; where checked against another copy, unresolved V genes explain under half of the gap, and the rest is unexplained. For V, J and clone size, that table is used; D and trimming come from the DNA. The sample contains roughly 42,000 clones, roughly 88% of them found a single time. The top ten clonotypes cover roughly 3.6% of the sample.

Collaborating institutions collected whole blood in K2EDTA tubes following their own protocols. For TCRbeta analysis, collaborators shipped samples as frozen whole blood, isolated PBMCs, or DNA extracted from either of those sample types. The TCR comes from a human donor in a cohort sampled during active COVID-19. The sample comprised peripheral blood.

The sequenced DNA: TGTGCCAGCAGCCAATCAACAGGGGCCCGTGAAGCTTTCTTT. It encodes CASSQSTGAREAFF. The sequence is built from TRBV3-1 (or the pseudogene TRBV3-2) and TRBJ1-1; 7 central bases correspond to TRBD1. Germline trimming amounts to 2 bases on V and 7 bases on J, with 7 as the count of junction bases outside the gene matches. There are 14 amino acids in the CDR3, from cysteine to phenylalanine inclusive. Only the CDR3 part of the read is kept: 42 bases, read in frame from the first base. Via the germline V gene (reference sequence), CDR1 is LGHDT and CDR2 YNNKEL.